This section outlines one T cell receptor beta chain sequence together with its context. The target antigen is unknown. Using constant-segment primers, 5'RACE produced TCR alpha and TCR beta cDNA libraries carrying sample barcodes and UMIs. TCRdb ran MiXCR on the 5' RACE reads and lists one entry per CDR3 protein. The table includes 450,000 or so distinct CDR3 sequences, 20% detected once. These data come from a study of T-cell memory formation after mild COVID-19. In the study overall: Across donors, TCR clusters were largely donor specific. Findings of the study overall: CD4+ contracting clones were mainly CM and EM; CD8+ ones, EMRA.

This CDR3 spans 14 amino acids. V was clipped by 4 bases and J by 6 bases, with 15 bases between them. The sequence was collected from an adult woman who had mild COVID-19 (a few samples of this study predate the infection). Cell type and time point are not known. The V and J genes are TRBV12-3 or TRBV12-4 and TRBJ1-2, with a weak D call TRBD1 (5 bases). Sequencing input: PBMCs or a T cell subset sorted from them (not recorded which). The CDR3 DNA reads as TGTGCCAGCAGTTGGGGCCCGCTCGTCGATGGCTACACCTTC. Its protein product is CASSWGPLVDGYTF.